The rows below give T cell receptor beta chains drawn from one sample of a study of cytomegalovirus exposure and HLA in healthy donors. Method: immunoSEQ multiplex PCR; TCRdb's copy keeps in-frame clones and lacks some. The table lists 75,000 to 90,000 clones, more than 60% of them singletons, with 13% in the top ten. Sequenced sample: PBMCs. All receptors come from a human donor in good health. The CDR3 runs from the conserved cysteine through the conserved F or W. A D gene is named only where the DNA matches it firmly. Not every row has a clone size; where given, it reads once, few, many or a size class.

>TRBV30|few|-|TRBJ2-3
CAWGTTDTQYF
TGTGCCTGGGGCACCACAGATACGCAGTATTTT
>TRBV27|-|TRBD1|TRBJ2-7
CASSLSQTGGRSYEQYF
TGTGCCAGCAGTTTATCCCAAACAGGGGGACGGTCCTACGAGCAGTACTTC
>TRBV6-9|few|-|TRBJ1-1
CASSLLGGDTEAFF
TGTGCCAGCAGTTTGCTGGGGGGGGACACTGAAGCTTTCTTT
>TRBV7-9|few|TRBD1|TRBJ1-4
CSSSLSLTGVTEKLFF
TGTTCCAGCAGCCTAAGTCTGACAGGGGTTACCGAAAAACTGTTTTTT
>TRBV5-1|-|-|TRBJ1-1
CASSFQENTEAFF
TGCGCCAGCAGCTTTCAGGAAAACACTGAAGCTTTCTTT
>TRBV5-1|-|TRBD1|TRBJ2-3
CASSEPGQRTDTQYF
TGCGCCAGCAGCGAGCCGGGACAGCGCACAGATACGCAGTATTTT
>TRBV7-7|-|-|TRBJ2-1
CASSLAPDGGKDEQFF
TGTGCTAGCAGCTTAGCACCCGACGGCGGGAAGGATGAGCAGTTCTTC
>TRBV4-1|-|TRBD2|TRBJ2-7
CASSQVETSGEQYF
TGCGCCAGCAGCCAAGTTGAGACTAGCGGCGAGCAGTACTTC
>TRBV25-1|-|-|TRBJ1-5
CASSAGAYNQPQHF
TGTGCCAGCAGTGCAGGGGCCTACAATCAGCCCCAGCATTTT
>TRBV7-8|-|TRBD1|TRBJ1-5
CASSLGQGHQPQHF
TGTGCCAGCAGCTTGGGACAGGGCCATCAGCCCCAGCATTTT
>TRBV2|-|-|TRBJ2-1
CASSEPLEDPYNEQFF
TGTGCCAGCAGTGAGCCCTTGGAGGATCCATACAATGAGCAGTTCTTC
>TRBV5-4|-|-|TRBJ2-7
CASSLQRAGYYEQYF
TGTGCCAGCAGCTTGCAACGGGCGGGGTACTACGAGCAGTACTTC
>TRBV18|-|-|TRBJ2-5
CASSPVQKTQYF
TGTGCCAGCTCACCGGTCCAGAAGACCCAGTACTTC
>TRBV7-9|-|-|TRBJ1-4
CASSQLGQREKLFF
TGTGCCAGCAGCCAACTTGGACAAAGGGAAAAACTGTTTTTT
>TRBV5-1|-|-|TRBJ2-2
CASSFLLQEINTGELFF
TGCGCCAGCAGTTTCCTCCTACAGGAAATAAACACCGGGGAGCTGTTTTTT
>TRBV5-6|-|TRBD1|TRBJ1-4
CASSFRTGSNEKLFF
TGTGCCAGCAGCTTCAGGACAGGTAGCAATGAAAAACTGTTTTTT
>TRBV6-4|-|-|TRBJ1-1
CASRSGLSGAEAFF
TGTGCCAGCAGATCGGGGTTGAGTGGCGCTGAAGCTTTCTTT
>TRBV7-9|-|TRBD2|TRBJ2-3
CASSPSGGRWDTQYF
TGTGCCAGCAGCCCTAGCGGGGGCCGCTGGGATACGCAGTATTTT
>TRBV21-1|-|-|TRBJ2-3
CASSKADRGRGPDTQYF
TGTGCCAGCAGCAAAGCGGACAGGGGGCGAGGCCCAGATACGCAGTATTTT
>TRBV10-3|once|TRBD1|TRBJ2-1
CAISESTGVGLPFF
TGTGCCATCAGTGAGTCGACAGGGGTTGGTCTGCCGTTCTTC
>TRBV7-2|-|TRBD2|TRBJ2-1
CASSPGTNDFF
TGTGCCAGCAGCCCCGGGACTAATGACTTCTTC
>TRBV6-5|-|-|TRBJ2-7
CASRVTLAHEQYF
TGTGCCAGCCGGGTTACTCTCGCCCACGAGCAGTACTTC
>TRBV12-5|-|TRBD1|TRBJ1-5
CASGLGTGAAGPQHF
TGTGCTAGTGGTTTGGGGACAGGGGCCGCAGGGCCCCAGCATTTT
>TRBV29-1|-|-|TRBJ2-1
CSVVRARDNEQFF
TGCAGCGTTGTCAGGGCGAGAGACAATGAGCAGTTCTTC
>TRBV7-7|-|TRBD1|TRBJ2-5
CASSRTPPGGGETQYF
TGTGCCAGCAGCCGCACCCCCCCAGGGGGCGGAGAGACCCAGTACTTC
>TRBV7-9|-|TRBD1|TRBJ1-6
CASSFLQGADSPLHF
TGTGCCAGCAGCTTTCTCCAGGGGGCTGATTCACCCCTCCACTTT
>TRBV29-1|few|TRBD1|TRBJ1-6
CSVGDSDNSPLHF
TGCAGCGTTGGGGACAGCGATAATTCACCCCTCCACTTT
>TRBV6-5|-|-|TRBJ1-6
CASSYSSGVRNSPLHF
TGTGCCAGCAGTTACTCTTCCGGGGTTCGTAATTCACCCCTCCACTTT
>TRBV2|-|-|TRBJ1-4
CASSERVGSREKLFF
TGTGCCAGCAGTGAGAGGGTCGGGTCCCGGGAAAAACTGTTTTTT
>TRBV6-4|few|TRBD2|TRBJ2-1
CASSESGDGVEQFF
TGTGCCAGCAGTGAGAGCGGGGACGGAGTTGAGCAGTTCTTC
>TRBV5-4|-|-|TRBJ2-7
CASSLGGSPEQYF
TGTGCCAGCAGCTTGGGAGGCAGCCCCGAGCAGTACTTC
>TRBV25-1|few|TRBD1|TRBJ2-5
CASSPVQGAGETQYF
TGTGCCAGCAGCCCAGTGCAGGGGGCGGGAGAGACCCAGTACTTC
>TRBV5-5|-|TRBD1|TRBJ1-1
CASSLRQGRLASPPNTEAFF
TGTGCCAGCAGCCTCCGACAGGGACGGCTCGCATCCCCCCCGAACACTGAAGCTTTCTTT
>TRBV4-1|-|-|TRBJ1-3
CASSFATDSGNTIYF
TGCGCCAGCAGCTTTGCGACAGACTCTGGAAACACCATATATTTT
>TRBV5-6|large|TRBD1|TRBJ2-3
CASSDTGQLSTDTQYF
TGTGCCAGCAGCGATACGGGACAGCTCAGCACAGATACGCAGTATTTT
>TRBV6-5|-|TRBD2|TRBJ2-3
CASSYSGGGGAQYF
TGTGCCAGCAGTTACTCGGGCGGGGGGGGTGCGCAGTATTTT
>TRBV7-9|-|-|TRBJ1-2
CASSSGANYGYTF
TGTGCCAGCAGCTCTGGAGCTAACTATGGCTACACCTTC
>TRBV30|-|TRBD1|TRBJ1-5
CAWRGQGVHSNQPQHF
TGTGCCTGGAGGGGACAGGGGGTCCATAGCAATCAGCCCCAGCATTTT
>TRBV27|-|-|TRBJ2-3
CASSPWDISTDTQYF
TGTGCCAGCAGTCCCTGGGACATAAGCACAGATACGCAGTATTTT
>TRBV6-5|-|-|TRBJ1-4
CASSPTEPFSEKLFF
TGTGCCAGCAGCCCGACAGAGCCCTTTAGTGAAAAACTGTTTTTT
>TRBV7-2|-|-|TRBJ2-5
CASSNPRAGRKTQYF
TGTGCCAGCAGCAACCCCCGTGCGGGGCGGAAGACCCAGTACTTC
>TRBV15|-|TRBD1|TRBJ1-3
CATSRARTGGNTIYF
TGTGCCACCAGCAGAGCCCGGACAGGCGGAAACACCATATATTTT